Following are 30 T cell receptor beta chains from one sample sequenced in a study of Graves' ophthalmopathy and Graves' hyperthyroidism. RNA transcripts served as template for amplifying TCR beta CDR3 sequences. Second-round multiplex PCR came after first-round RT-PCR with HTBI primers. TCRdb processed the multiplex PCR reads anew with MiXCR; each CDR3 protein has one entry. The repertoire consists of a few hundred thousand distinct CDR3 sequences, with approximately 17% occurring once and the leading ten covering approximately 2.4%. The sample was peripheral blood. These receptors came from an adult woman with stable Graves' hyperthyroidism.

The chain joins TRBV11-2 to TRBJ1-2; no definite D call. The CDR3 has 15 amino acids. From germline, CDR1 is SGHAT and CDR2 FQNNGV. V lost 5 bases, J lost 4 bases, and 17 bases lay in between. In DNA form, the CDR3 reads TGTGCCAGCAGCCCTAGAGCTTACGGGGTCTATGGCTACACCTTC. This sequence encodes CASSPRAYGVYGYTF.

This clonotype showed up many times. The chain is built from TRBV3-1 and TRBJ2-7; 7 positions agree with TRBD1. From germline, CDR1 is LGHDT and CDR2 YNNKEL (reference sequence). V lost 1 base and J lost 6; bases outside the gene matches: 6. CDR3 length: 14 amino acids. CDR3 region: CASSQGTGVGEQYF. The CDR3 DNA reads as TGTGCCAGCAGCCAAGGGACAGGAGTCGGCGAGCAGTACTTC.

As regards this clonotype: This may stem from a read error, because a much larger clone lies one nucleotide away. This CDR3 reads CASSLYGQGTGLEQYF. The CDR3 DNA reads as TGTGCCAGCAGCTTGTACGGACAGGGGACGGGGCTCGAGCAGTACTTC. The chain employs TRBV11-1 and TRBJ2-7, with 9 bases identical to TRBD1. There are 16 residues in the CDR3. Trimming cost V 3 bases and J 6 bases; bases outside gene matches: 12. Germline V CDR1 and CDR2: SGHAT, FQDESV (reference sequence).

There are many counts of this clonotype. The rearrangement links TRBV12-3 or TRBV12-4 to TRBJ1-1; D call uncertain. This CDR3 comprises 15 residues. Trimming left V 9 bases short and J 1 base short, with 18 bases between. As DNA, the CDR3 is TGTGCCAGTCAAACTGGCCCCGGACGGAACACTGAAGCTTTCTTT. It yields the protein CASQTGPGRNTEAFF.

This clonotype was recorded at least ten times. This chain links TRBV6-5 with TRBJ2-5; 9 bases line up with TRBD1. From germline, CDR1 is MNHEY and CDR2 SVGAGI. V trimming: 6 bases; J trimming: 3 bases; junction bases outside the gene matches: 5. The CDR3 spans 14 residues. Here the CDR3 reads CASSNDRGEETQYF. CDR3 coding DNA: TGTGCCAGCAGCAACGACAGGGGGGAAGAGACCCAGTACTTC.

There are many counts of this clonotype. This rearrangement joins TRBV6-1 to TRBJ1-1; TRBD1 is a possible D gene (5 bases). Germline V gene sequence: CDR1 MNHNS, CDR2 SASEGT. The CDR3 spans 13 residues. V was cut by 6 bases and J by 2 bases, with 10 bases left in between. The CDR3 spells CASSWGPNTEAFF. CDR3 sequence (DNA): TGTGCCAGCAGCTGGGGCCCCAACACTGAAGCTTTCTTT.

This clonotype was seen a few times. Written as DNA, the CDR3 is TGTGCCAGCAGTCAGACAGGGACCCACACTGAAGCTTTCTTT. Residues: CASSQTGTHTEAFF. The rearrangement uses TRBV12-3 or TRBV12-4 and TRBJ1-1; TRBD1 matches 7 bases. V shed 5 bases and J 3 bases; nucleotides not matched to a gene: 6. The CDR3 length is 14 residues.

Many counts were recorded for this clonotype. CDR3 coding DNA: TGCAGCGTTCAGACAGGGTTATCCTACGAGCAGTACTTC. Translation gives CSVQTGLSYEQYF. V gene TRBV29-1 combines with J gene TRBJ2-7, with TRBD1 matching over 7 bases. CDR3 size: 13 residues. The germline V gene encodes CDR1 SQVTM and CDR2 ANQGSEA. V shed 5 bases and J 1 base; nucleotides not matched to a gene: 5.

This clonotype was counted many times. This chain links TRBV12-3 or TRBV12-4 with TRBJ2-7; 10 bases map to TRBD1. CDR3 length equals 14 residues. The ends lost 4 bases at V and 5 bases at J; junction bases unmatched: 5. The CDR3 loop is CASSSDRGRHEQYF. The CDR3 DNA follows: TGTGCCAGCAGTTCGGACAGGGGGAGACACGAGCAGTACTTC.

Concerning this clonotype itself: This CDR3 is missing its conserved last phenylalanine or tryptophan, likely due to a read error. This chain joins TRBV6-5 and TRBJ1-2, with 8 positions matching TRBD1. V was clipped by 0 bases and J by 5 bases; unmatched bases: 8. The CDR3 has 16 residues. CDR1 is MNHEY, CDR2 SVGAGI, per germline. DNA of the CDR3: TGTGCCAGCAGTTACTCGGGAACAGGGGGTCTATATGGCTACACCATC. The encoded protein is CASSYSGTGGLYGYTI.

This clonotype was detected many times. The V call is TRBV10-3, the J call TRBJ1-1; 8 nucleotides align to TRBD1. The germline CDR1 and CDR2 sequences are ENHRY and SYGVKD. J lost 4 bases, V lost 3 bases, and 7 bases had no gene match. This CDR3 is 15 amino acids long. In DNA form, the CDR3 reads TGTGCCATCAGTGACGAAGACAGGGGAGCCACTGAAGCTTTCTTT. Translated: CAISDEDRGATEAFF.

This clonotype was counted many times. The chain has TRBV29-1 and TRBJ1-2; D perhaps matches TRBD1 (5 bases). The CDR3 runs 12 residues. V was trimmed by 8 bases and J by 4 bases, leaving 14 bases between them. CDR1 is SQVTM and CDR2 is ANQGSEA in the germline V gene. In DNA, the CDR3 is TGCAGCTTGGGGGGGTCAGGCTATGGCTACACCTTC. It encodes CSLGGSGYGYTF.

There are a few counts of this clonotype. This chain connects TRBV15 to TRBJ2-2; D gene uncertain. Germline V CDR1 and CDR2: LNHNV, YYDKDF (reference sequence). This CDR3 has 14 residues. The V end lost 8 bases, the J end lost 5 bases, and 15 bases lay between the germline ends. CDR3 DNA: TGTGCCACCGGATCCGGGTTTGGGACCGGGGAGCTGTTTTTT. Encoded protein: CATGSGFGTGELFF.

The gene calls are TRBV12-3 or TRBV12-4 and TRBJ1-2; TRBD1 aligns across 9 bases. The junction had 15 bases not matched to a gene; V was cut back by 5 bases and J by 8 bases. CDR3 length: 16 residues. CDR3 in amino acids: CASSGTGPSRSGGYTF. Written as DNA, the CDR3 is TGTGCCAGCAGTGGGACAGGGCCTTCCCGCTCAGGAGGCTACACCTTC.

The sample holds many counts of this clonotype. The chain is built from TRBV7-8 and TRBJ2-7, with D possibly matching TRBD2 (5 bases). The CDR3 consists of 18 residues. Trimming left V 2 bases short and J 3 bases short, with 23 bases between. Germline lookup yields CDR1 SGHVS and CDR2 FQNEAQ. CDR3 nucleotide sequence: TGTGCCAGCAGCTTATGGCGGGTTGAGGGCGGCTTTAGCTACGAGCAGTACTTC. Amino acid sequence: CASSLWRVEGGFSYEQYF.

This clonotype has ten or more counts. The rearrangement uses TRBV28 and TRBJ2-6; TRBD2 matches at 8 bases. Trimming removed 7 bases from V and 2 bases from J; junction bases left unmatched: 19. CDR1 is MDHEN and CDR2 is SYDVKM in the germline V gene. CDR3 length equals 20 residues. The CDR3 DNA reads as TGTGCCAGCAAAGGAGCGGACAGTAGCGGGGTCCTAACTGGGGCCAACGTCCTGACTTTC. Translation: CASKGADSSGVLTGANVLTF.

The J gene is TRBJ1-1, the V gene TRBV7-8; maybe TRBD1 (5 bases). CDR3 length equals 14 residues. V was shortened by 0 bases and J by 6 bases, with 11 bases between the two germline ends. Germline CDR1 and CDR2: SGHVS and FQNEAQ. The CDR3 DNA follows: TGTGCCAGCAGCTTAGCCAGGGATTTCTCTGAAGCTTTCTTT. It specifies CASSLARDFSEAFF.

The V gene is TRBV20-1, the J gene TRBJ2-7; TRBD2 aligns across 7 bases. J gave up 0 bases and V 2 bases, and 7 bases lay outside the gene matches. Per germline, CDR1 DFQATT and CDR2 SNEGSKA (reference sequence). The CDR3 length is 15 residues. CDR3 residues: CSARHGTKSSYEQYF. CDR3 DNA sequence: TGCAGTGCTAGACACGGGACTAAAAGCTCCTACGAGCAGTACTTC.

Only a few counts were recorded for this clonotype. The chain is built from TRBV24-1 and TRBJ2-1; 10 nucleotides agree with TRBD2. After removal of 7 bases from V and 1 base from J, the junction contained 3 bases not matched to a gene. Germline loops: CDR1 KGHDR, CDR2 SFDVKD. This CDR3 is built from 15 residues. CDR3 coding DNA: TGTGCCACCAGGAGGACTAGCGGTTCCTACAATGAGCAGTTCTTC. Amino acid sequence: CATRRTSGSYNEQFF.

This clonotype was detected ten times or more. The V call is TRBV10-2, the J call TRBJ2-7; 8 positions agree with TRBD1. With 6 bases clipped from V and 1 base from J, the junction kept 5 bases outside the gene matches. From germline, CDR1 is WSHSY and CDR2 SAAADI. The CDR3 contains 14 residues. CDR3 residues: CASSQTGESYEQYF. For the CDR3, the DNA is TGCGCCAGCAGCCAGACAGGGGAATCCTACGAGCAGTACTTC.

This clonotype was picked up many times. This rearrangement joins TRBV7-9 to TRBJ2-5, with D tentatively TRBD2 (7 bases). The CDR3 totals 16 residues. The germline gives CDR1 SEHNR, CDR2 FQNEAQ (reference sequence). V was cut by 5 bases and J by 5 bases, with 21 bases left in between. The CDR3 loop reads CASSRKGGPGEETQYF. The CDR3 nucleotides are TGTGCCAGCAGCAGAAAGGGGGGGCCGGGGGAGGAGACCCAGTACTTC.

In this sample, this clonotype turned up many times. V and J are TRBV7-8 and TRBJ2-5; weak D call: TRBD2 (5 bases). The CDR3 spans 15 residues. The ends were cut back, 5 bases at V and 2 bases at J, with 15 bases in the middle. Germline V CDR1 and CDR2: SGHVS, FQNEAQ. For the CDR3, the DNA is TGTGCCAGCAGCCAAATAGCGAGCGGACAAGAGACCCAGTACTTC. Residues: CASSQIASGQETQYF.

This clonotype was seen more than once but under ten times. The chain employs TRBV19 and TRBJ2-5; TRBD1 aligns across 10 bases. The germline CDR1 and CDR2 sequences are LNHDA and SQIVND (reference sequence). The CDR3 is 16 residues long. V was pared by 5 bases and J by 5 bases, with 11 bases of the junction left unmatched. CDR3 nucleotides: TGTGCCAGTAGTCCCGACAGGGGGCGATCCTTTGAGACCCAGTACTTC. Protein sequence: CASSPDRGRSFETQYF.

This clonotype was seen at least ten times. The CDR3 region is CSVQPQGAVYEQYF. DNA of the CDR3: TGCAGCGTGCAGCCCCAGGGGGCGGTCTACGAGCAGTACTTC. The rearrangement uses TRBV29-1 and TRBJ2-7; 8 bases match TRBD1. Germline CDR1 reads SQVTM; CDR2 reads ANQGSEA. Unmatched junction bases numbered 10, after V lost 6 bases and J lost 3 bases. This CDR3 is built from 14 residues.

This chain connects TRBV7-2 to TRBJ2-2, with D possibly being TRBD2 (6 bases). The CDR3 consists of 16 residues. V was pared by 2 bases and J by 3 bases, with 13 bases between. Per the germline V gene, CDR1 is SGHTA and CDR2 is FQGNSA. CDR3 amino acids: CASSLWGGMDTGELFF. CDR3 nucleotides: TGTGCCAGCAGCTTATGGGGCGGGATGGACACCGGGGAGCTGTTTTTT.

Ten or more counts support this clonotype. This chain uses TRBV6-2 or TRBV6-3 with TRBJ2-7; 10 bases line up with TRBD2. CDR1 is MNHEY, CDR2 SVGEGT, per germline. CDR3 length: 15 residues. V shed 5 bases and J 0 bases; nucleotides not matched to a gene: 4. In DNA form, the CDR3 reads TGTGCCAGCAGTCTCGGACTAGCGGCCTCCTACGAGCAGTACTTC. This sequence encodes CASSLGLAASYEQYF.

This clonotype was seen many times. One end of the junction varies from germline; a read error may be responsible. The CDR3 coding sequence is TGTGCCAGTAGTCTGAGACTAGCGGGAAGCTCCTACGGGCAGTACTTC. Protein product: CASSLRLAGSSYGQYF. V and J are TRBV19 and TRBJ2-7; 11 nucleotides match TRBD2. In germline, CDR1 is LNHDA, CDR2 SQIVND (reference sequence). The CDR3 runs to 16 residues.

This clonotype showed up many times. The rearrangement links TRBV10-3 to TRBJ1-1; a weak D match, TRBD1 (5 bases). CDR3 length equals 17 residues. CDR1 and CDR2 (germline): ENHRY, SYGVKD. Trimming took 0 bases from V and 0 from J, leaving 14 bases between them. This CDR3 is CAISESDPRQLNTEAFF. The CDR3 bases are TGTGCCATCAGTGAGTCCGATCCTAGACAGTTGAACACTGAAGCTTTCTTT.

This clonotype was recorded many times. One base away lies a much larger clone, so this may be a sequencing read error. The chain links TRBV6-1 to TRBJ1-1; D call uncertain. Trimming took off 2 bases at V and 3 bases at J, with 7 bases between the two ends. This CDR3 region has 13 residues. Germline values: CDR1 MNHNS, CDR2 SASEGT. DNA for the CDR3: TGTGCCAGCAGTGAATGGACGGACACTGAAGCTTTCTTT. Its protein product is CASSEWTDTEAFF.

This clonotype was seen many times. J is TRBJ1-2 and V is TRBV5-6; perhaps TRBD1 as D (5 bases). Trimming cost V 0 bases and J 4 bases, with 13 bases left between them. The CDR3 extends over 15 amino acids. The germline V gene has CDR1 SGHDT and CDR2 YYEEEE. CDR3 in amino acids: CASSLVAGLLYGYTF. The CDR3 coding sequence is TGTGCCAGCAGCTTGGTGGCAGGGCTACTCTATGGCTACACCTTC.